The rows below give T cell receptor beta chains drawn from one sample of a study of blood T cell repertoires in COVID-19. Assay: immunoSEQ multiplex PCR; the TCRdb copy retains only in-frame clones and omits some. The data hold about 67,000 clones, with about 90% observed a single time. Specimen: peripheral blood. Receptors originate from a man aged 45-65 years with active COVID-19. CDR3s include the opening cysteine and the closing phenylalanine or tryptophan. D genes are given only for firm matches. Clone size is stated in some rows and not others, as once, few, many or a class when expanded.

cdr3_length j_call clone_size v_call d_call cdr3_aa cdr3_nt
14 TRBJ2-7 NA TRBV5-6 NA CASSLGQLSYEQYF TGTGCCAGCAGCCTCGGACAACTCTCCTACGAGCAGTACTTC
14 TRBJ2-5 NA TRBV6-4 TRBD1 CASKRVGQEETQYF TGTGCCAGCAAGAGAGTGGGACAGGAAGAGACCCAGTACTTC
13 TRBJ2-5 NA TRBV7-8 NA CASSSAGGETQYF TGTGCCAGCAGCTCCGCGGGTGGGGAGACCCAGTACTTC
14 TRBJ2-7 NA TRBV5-1 NA CASSLGDNSYEQYF TGCGCCAGCAGCTTGGGGGACAACTCCTACGAGCAGTACTTC
15 TRBJ1-1 NA TRBV9 TRBD1 CASSASGTVNTEAFF TGTGCCAGCAGCGCATCCGGGACAGTCAACACTGAAGCTTTCTTT
14 TRBJ2-1 NA TRBV7-2 TRBD2 CASSLLAGYNEQFF TGTGCCAGCAGCTTACTAGCGGGCTACAATGAGCAGTTCTTC
15 TRBJ1-4 NA TRBV5-4 TRBD1 CASSWDRSTNEKLFF TGTGCCAGCAGCTGGGACAGGTCAACTAATGAAAAACTGTTTTTT
16 TRBJ1-4 once TRBV4-1 NA CASSRIPAGLDKKLFF TGCGCCAGCAGCCGGATTCCGGCAGGGTTAGACAAGAAACTGTTTTTT
13 TRBJ2-7 NA TRBV18 TRBD1 CASSPDRTREQYF TGTGCCAGCTCACCGGACAGGACTCGGGAGCAGTACTTC
17 TRBJ2-1 NA TRBV2 TRBD2 CASSGPTTSGTYNEQFF TGTGCCAGCAGTGGCCCGACGACTAGCGGGACCTACAATGAGCAGTTCTTC
15 TRBJ1-6 NA TRBV19 NA CASSIMESYNSPLHF TGTGCCAGTAGTATTATGGAGTCCTATAATTCACCCCTCCACTTT
16 TRBJ1-3 NA TRBV12-5 NA CASVPLQGTSGNTIYF TGTGCTAGTGTTCCATTACAGGGTACCTCTGGAAACACCATATATTTT
14 TRBJ2-5 NA TRBV5-5 TRBD1 CASHVEYRGETQYF TGTGCCAGCCATGTTGAATACAGGGGAGAGACCCAGTACTTC
11 TRBJ2-1 NA TRBV10-3 TRBD1 CAIRLGTEKFF TGTGCCATCAGGTTAGGGACAGAAAAGTTCTTC
15 TRBJ1-1 once TRBV5-5 NA CASRILDGTNTEAFF TGTGCCAGCAGGATACTGGACGGGACTAACACTGAAGCTTTCTTT
16 TRBJ2-3 few TRBV21-1 NA CASIIRDSHSTDTQYF TGTGCCAGCATCATCCGGGACAGTCATAGCACAGATACGCAGTATTTT
15 TRBJ2-5 NA TRBV6-1 TRBD1 CASSDWGQGVETQYF TGTGCCAGCAGTGATTGGGGACAGGGGGTTGAGACCCAGTACTTC
14 TRBJ2-2 NA TRBV9 TRBD2 CASSGTSGPGELFF TGTGCCAGCAGCGGGACTAGCGGGCCCGGGGAGCTGTTTTTT
15 TRBJ2-7 NA TRBV28 NA CASSGVIGVSYEQYF TGTGCCAGCAGTGGGGTTATCGGGGTCTCCTACGAGCAGTACTTC
15 TRBJ2-3 NA TRBV25-1 NA CASRGGGARTDTQYF TGTGCCAGCAGAGGGGGCGGGGCCCGCACAGATACGCAGTATTTT
15 TRBJ1-3 NA TRBV9 NA CASSVSLGSGNTIYF TGTGCCAGCAGCGTATCACTAGGCTCTGGAAACACCATATATTTT
12 TRBJ2-3 NA TRBV5-6 NA CASRRNTDTQYF TGTGCCAGCAGGCGTAACACAGATACGCAGTATTTT
14 TRBJ1-6 NA TRBV6-5 NA CASSRQRTNSPLHF TGTGCCAGCAGCCGACAGAGGACTAATTCACCCCTCCACTTT
14 TRBJ1-2 NA TRBV9 TRBD1 CASSGPGQIYGYTF TGTGCCAGCAGCGGCCCGGGACAGATTTATGGCTACACCTTC
17 TRBJ2-2 NA TRBV7-8 TRBD2 CASSLATWGGSAGELFF TGTGCCAGCAGCTTAGCCACGTGGGGCGGGAGCGCCGGGGAGCTGTTTTTT